This T cell receptor (beta chain) stems from a study of beta chain features in type 1 diabetes. This clone was detected only once. Expressed TCRB transcripts were sequenced because the isolated RNA had all been reverse transcribed beforehand. Sequencing used immunoSEQ multiplex PCR; TCRdb keeps in-frame clones, though not all of them. This table holds about 900,000 clones, about a sixth found once. The sample was naive CD4+ T cells from blood. This TCR came from a woman aged 18-29 years in good health.

The CDR3 sequence is CASSMQGAHEQYF. CDR3 DNA sequence: TGTGCCAGTAGTATGCAGGGGGCCCACGAGCAGTACTTC. This chain joins TRBV19 and TRBJ2-7; 8 bases map to TRBD1. V lost 3 bases, J lost 5 bases, and 3 bases stayed unmatched. Germline V gene lookup returns CDR1 LNHDA and CDR2 SQIVND (reference sequence). This CDR3 is 13 amino acids long.